One and the same sample provided the 5 T cell receptor beta chains below, sequenced in a study of Ad26.COV2.S vaccination and SARS-CoV-2 variants (dated by TCRdb to about 2021). The library was obtained by the immunoSEQ multiplex PCR assay. What TCRdb holds here is the immuneACCESS table cut down to in-frame rearrangements. Part of the clones is not present; checked against another copy, under half of the missing clones reflect an unresolved V gene, and the others are unexplained. The sample contains 350,000 to 450,000 clones, around 87% of them found a single time. The top ten clones comprise about 3% of the sample. The sample's treatment or condition, from its label and the paper: around 19 received Ad26.COV2.S at low or high dose, single or two shots; 5 received placebo; per-sample allocation not given. For vaccine and placebo recipients, the sequenced repertoires came from samples collected on day 63 after the first injection.

Sample: peripheral blood, taken in a trial of Ad26.COV2.S vaccine versus placebo. These receptors all come from a person between 18 and 65 years old who received the Ad26.COV2.S COVID-19 vaccine or a placebo.

This chain joins TRBV7-3 and TRBJ1-4; the D is unclear. Trimming removed 5 bases from V and 8 bases from J, with 12 bases in between. The CDR3 totals 13 residues. Looked up from germline, CDR1 is SGHTA and CDR2 is FQGTGA. The CDR3 protein is CASSPSPSEKLFF. In DNA form, the CDR3 reads TGTGCCAGCAGCCCCTCACCGTCCGAAAAACTGTTTTTT.

This clone appeared a single time. This chain uses TRBV30 with TRBJ1-1; 7 positions match TRBD1. The CDR3 has 12 residues. Germline V gives CDR1 GTSNPN, CDR2 SVGIG (reference sequence). The V segment lost 5 bases and the J segment 10 bases; nucleotides outside the gene matches: 10. CDR3: CAWAPGRTGAFF. CDR3 nucleotides: TGTGCCTGGGCCCCCGGGAGGACAGGAGCTTTCTTT.

The chain has TRBV5-8 and TRBJ2-4; TRBD2 matches at 7 bases. V lost 5 bases, J lost 13 bases, and 12 bases stayed unmatched. The CDR3 contains 13 residues. The V gene's germline CDR1 is SGHTS and CDR2 YDEGEE. The CDR3 DNA reads TGTGCCAGCAGAACCTCCAAAACCGGGGGGCAGTACTTC. Translating it yields CASRTSKTGGQYF.

The chain links TRBV6-5 to TRBJ1-5; possible D gene TRBD1, 5 bases. The CDR3 consists of 13 residues. Germline V gene data show CDR1 as MNHEY and CDR2 as SVGAGI. The V end lost 2 bases, the J end lost 6 bases, and 8 bases lay between the germline ends. The CDR3 bases are TGTGCCAGCAGTTACCCAGGGTTTCAGCCCCAGCATTTT. It specifies CASSYPGFQPQHF.

The chain employs TRBV15 and TRBJ1-2, with a tentative D call TRBD1 (5 bases). The germline V gene encodes CDR1 LNHNV and CDR2 YYDKDF (reference sequence). This CDR3 has 12 residues. Trimming took 11 bases from V and 4 from J, leaving 14 bases between them. In DNA form, the CDR3 reads TGTGCCGCTTCCCGGGACTCCTATGGCTACACCTTC. It specifies CAASRDSYGYTF.